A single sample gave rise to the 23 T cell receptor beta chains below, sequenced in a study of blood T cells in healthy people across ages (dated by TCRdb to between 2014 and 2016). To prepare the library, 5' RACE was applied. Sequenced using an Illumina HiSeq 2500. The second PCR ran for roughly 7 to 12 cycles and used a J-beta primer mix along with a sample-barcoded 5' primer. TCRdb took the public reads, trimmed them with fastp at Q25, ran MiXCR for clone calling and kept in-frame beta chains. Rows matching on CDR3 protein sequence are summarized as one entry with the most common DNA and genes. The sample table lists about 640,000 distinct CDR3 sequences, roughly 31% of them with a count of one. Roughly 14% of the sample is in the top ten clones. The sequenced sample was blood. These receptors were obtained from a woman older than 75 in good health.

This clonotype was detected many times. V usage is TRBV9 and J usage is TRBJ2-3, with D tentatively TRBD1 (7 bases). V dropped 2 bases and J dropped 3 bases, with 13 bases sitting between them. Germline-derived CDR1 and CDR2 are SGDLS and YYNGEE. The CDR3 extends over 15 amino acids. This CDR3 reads CASSVGGRGTDTQYF. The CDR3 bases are TGTGCCAGCAGCGTCGGGGGCAGGGGGACAGATACGCAGTATTTT.

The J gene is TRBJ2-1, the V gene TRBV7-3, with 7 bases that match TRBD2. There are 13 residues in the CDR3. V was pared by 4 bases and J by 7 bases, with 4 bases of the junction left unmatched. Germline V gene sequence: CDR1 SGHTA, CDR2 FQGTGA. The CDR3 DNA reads TGTGCCAGCAGCTCCTGGGGGGGGAATGAGCAGTTCTTC. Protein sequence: CASSSWGGNEQFF.

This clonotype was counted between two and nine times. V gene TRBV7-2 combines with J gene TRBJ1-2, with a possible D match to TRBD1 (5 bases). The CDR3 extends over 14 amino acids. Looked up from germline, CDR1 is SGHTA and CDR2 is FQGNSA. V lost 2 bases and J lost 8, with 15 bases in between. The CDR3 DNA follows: TGTGCCAGCAGCTTACAAACAGGACTATTAGGCTACACCTTC. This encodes CASSLQTGLLGYTF.

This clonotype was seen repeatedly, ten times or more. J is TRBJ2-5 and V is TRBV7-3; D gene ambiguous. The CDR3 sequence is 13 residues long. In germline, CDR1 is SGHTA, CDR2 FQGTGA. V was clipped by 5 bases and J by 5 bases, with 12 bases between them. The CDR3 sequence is CASSPNLGETQYF. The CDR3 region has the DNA TGTGCCAGCAGCCCGAATTTGGGGGAGACCCAGTACTTC.

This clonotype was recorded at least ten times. Written as DNA, the CDR3 is TGTGCCAGCAGTTGGGGACAGAACAATGAGCAGTTCTTC. Translated, it gives CASSWGQNNEQFF. The genes are TRBV6-2 or TRBV6-3 and TRBJ2-1, with 7 nucleotides matching TRBD1. CDR1 is MNHEY and CDR2 is SVGEGT in the germline V gene. The trim removed 4 bases at V and 5 bases at J, leaving 2 bases unmatched. This CDR3 contains 13 residues.

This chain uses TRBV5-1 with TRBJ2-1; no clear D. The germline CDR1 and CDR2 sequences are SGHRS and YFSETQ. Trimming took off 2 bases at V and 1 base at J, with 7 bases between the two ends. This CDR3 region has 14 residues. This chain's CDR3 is CASSFHRSYNEQFF. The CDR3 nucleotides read TGCGCCAGCAGCTTCCATAGGTCCTACAATGAGCAGTTCTTC. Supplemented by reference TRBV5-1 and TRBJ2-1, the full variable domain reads KAGVTQTPRYLIKTRGQQVTLSCSPISGHRSVSWYQQTPGQGLQFLFEYFSETQRNKGNFPGRFSGRQFSNSRSEMNVSTLELGDSALYLCASSFHRSYNEQFFGPGTRLTVL.

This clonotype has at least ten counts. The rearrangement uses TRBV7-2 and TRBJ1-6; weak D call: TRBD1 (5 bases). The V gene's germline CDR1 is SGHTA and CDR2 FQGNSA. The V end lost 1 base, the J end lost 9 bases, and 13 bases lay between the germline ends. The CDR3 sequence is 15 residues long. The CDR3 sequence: CASSLVGTEVSPLHF. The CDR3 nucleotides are TGTGCCAGCAGCTTAGTCGGGACGGAAGTTTCACCCCTCCACTTT.

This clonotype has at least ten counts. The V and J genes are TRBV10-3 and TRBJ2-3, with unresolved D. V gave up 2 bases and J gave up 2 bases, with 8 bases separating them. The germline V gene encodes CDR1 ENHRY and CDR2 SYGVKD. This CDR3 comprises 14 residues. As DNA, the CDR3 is TGTGCCATCAGTGAGAACGGGTTCACAGATACGCAGTATTTT. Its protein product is CAISENGFTDTQYF.

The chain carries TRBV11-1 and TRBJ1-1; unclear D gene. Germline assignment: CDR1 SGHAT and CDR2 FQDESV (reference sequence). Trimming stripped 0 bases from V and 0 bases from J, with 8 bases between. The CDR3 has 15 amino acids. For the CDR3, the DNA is TGTGCCAGCAGCTTAGCGCCGCTTATGAACACTGAAGCTTTCTTT. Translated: CASSLAPLMNTEAFF.

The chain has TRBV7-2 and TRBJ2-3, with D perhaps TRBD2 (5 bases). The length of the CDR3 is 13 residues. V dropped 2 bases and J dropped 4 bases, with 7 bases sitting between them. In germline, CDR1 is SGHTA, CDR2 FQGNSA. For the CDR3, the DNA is TGTGCCAGCAGCTTACTAGCTTCAGATACGCAGTATTTT. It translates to CASSLLASDTQYF.

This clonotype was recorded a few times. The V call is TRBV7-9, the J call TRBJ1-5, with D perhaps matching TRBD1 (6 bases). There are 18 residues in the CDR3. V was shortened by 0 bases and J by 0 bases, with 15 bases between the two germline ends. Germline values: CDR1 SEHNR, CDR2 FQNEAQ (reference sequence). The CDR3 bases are TGTGCCAGCAGCTTAGCGGGGGCAGACCTGTATAGCAATCAGCCCCAGCATTTT. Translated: CASSLAGADLYSNQPQHF.

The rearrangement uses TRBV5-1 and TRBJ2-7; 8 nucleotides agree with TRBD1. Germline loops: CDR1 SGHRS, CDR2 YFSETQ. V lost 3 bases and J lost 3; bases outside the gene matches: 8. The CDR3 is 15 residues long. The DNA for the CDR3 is TGCGCCAGCAGCTCACAGGGGGTGGTAAACTACGAGCAGTACTTC. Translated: CASSSQGVVNYEQYF.

CDR3 loop: CAWSGNERGEVYEQFF. In nucleotides, the CDR3 is TGTGCCTGGAGCGGGAACGAGCGGGGGGAAGTCTATGAGCAGTTCTTC. The V and J genes are TRBV30 and TRBJ2-1, with 9 bases fitting TRBD2. This CDR3 has 16 residues. Per germline, CDR1 GTSNPN and CDR2 SVGIG (reference sequence). V was clipped by 3 bases and J by 8 bases; unmatched bases: 14.

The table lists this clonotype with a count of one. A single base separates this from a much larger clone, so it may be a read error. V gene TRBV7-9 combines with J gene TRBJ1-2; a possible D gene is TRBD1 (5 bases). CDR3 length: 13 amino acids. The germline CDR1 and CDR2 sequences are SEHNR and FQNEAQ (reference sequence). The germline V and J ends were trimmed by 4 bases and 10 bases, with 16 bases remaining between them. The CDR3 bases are TGTGCCAGCAGCTCACAGGCCAGCGGTGACTACACCTTC. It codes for CASSSQASGDYTF.

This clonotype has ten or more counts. The CDR3: CASSGTGLQETQYF. The CDR3 nucleotides read TGTGCCAGCAGCGGCACAGGGCTCCAAGAGACCCAGTACTTC. The rearrangement joins TRBV5-5 to TRBJ2-5, with TRBD1 as a possible D gene (6 bases). Trimming removed 4 bases from V and 1 base from J, with 11 bases in between. This CDR3 has 14 residues. CDR1 SGHKS and CDR2 YYEKEE come from the germline V gene (reference sequence).

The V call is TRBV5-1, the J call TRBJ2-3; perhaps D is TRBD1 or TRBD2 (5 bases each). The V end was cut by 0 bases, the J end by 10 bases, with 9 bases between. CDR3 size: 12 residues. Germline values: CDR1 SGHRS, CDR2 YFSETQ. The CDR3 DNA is TGCGCCAGCAGCTTGGAGGGGAGCTCGCAGTATTTT. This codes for CASSLEGSSQYF.

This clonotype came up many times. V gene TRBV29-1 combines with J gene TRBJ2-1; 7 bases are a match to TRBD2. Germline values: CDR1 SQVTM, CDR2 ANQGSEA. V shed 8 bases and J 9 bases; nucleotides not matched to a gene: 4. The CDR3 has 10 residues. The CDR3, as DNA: TGCAGCTCGGGGAGGGGTGAGCAGTTCTTC. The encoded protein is CSSGRGEQFF.

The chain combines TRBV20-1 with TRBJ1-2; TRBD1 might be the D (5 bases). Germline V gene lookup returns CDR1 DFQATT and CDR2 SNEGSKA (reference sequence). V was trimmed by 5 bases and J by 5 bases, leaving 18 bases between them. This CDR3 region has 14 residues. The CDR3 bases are TGCAGTGCTGGATCTCCTGGGGGTGCGTATGGCTACACCTTC. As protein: CSAGSPGGAYGYTF.

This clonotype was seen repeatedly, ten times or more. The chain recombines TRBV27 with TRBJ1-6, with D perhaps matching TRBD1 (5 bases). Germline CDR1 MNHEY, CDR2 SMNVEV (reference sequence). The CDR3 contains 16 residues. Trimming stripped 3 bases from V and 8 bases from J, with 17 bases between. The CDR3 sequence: CASSFSQGFMDSPLHF. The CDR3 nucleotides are TGTGCCAGCAGTTTTTCGCAGGGCTTCATGGATTCACCCCTCCACTTT.

CDR3 amino acids: CSARVGAGGNQPQHF. CDR3 sequence (DNA): TGCAGTGCTAGAGTTGGGGCTGGTGGTAATCAGCCCCAGCATTTT. The chain carries TRBV20-1 and TRBJ1-5; perhaps TRBD1 as D (5 bases). V dropped 1 base and J dropped 4 bases, with 14 bases sitting between them. Germline CDR1 DFQATT, CDR2 SNEGSKA (reference sequence). The CDR3 is 15 amino acids.

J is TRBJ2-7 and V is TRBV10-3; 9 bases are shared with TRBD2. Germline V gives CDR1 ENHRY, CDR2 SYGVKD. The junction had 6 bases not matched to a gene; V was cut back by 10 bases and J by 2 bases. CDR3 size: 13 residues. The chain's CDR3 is CASGLASPYEQYF. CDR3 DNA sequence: TGTGCCAGCGGACTAGCGTCTCCCTACGAGCAGTACTTC.

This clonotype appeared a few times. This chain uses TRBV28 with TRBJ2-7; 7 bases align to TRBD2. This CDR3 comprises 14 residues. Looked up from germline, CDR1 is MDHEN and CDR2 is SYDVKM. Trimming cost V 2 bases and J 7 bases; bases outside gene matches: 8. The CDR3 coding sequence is TGTGCCAGCAGTTTAGATAGGACCGGGAGGGAGCAGTACTTC. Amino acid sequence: CASSLDRTGREQYF.

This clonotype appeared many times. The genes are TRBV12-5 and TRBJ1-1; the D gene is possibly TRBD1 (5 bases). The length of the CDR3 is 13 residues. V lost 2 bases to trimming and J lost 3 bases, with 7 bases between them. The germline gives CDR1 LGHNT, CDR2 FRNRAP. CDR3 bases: TGTGCTAGTGGTTTGTTACAGGACACTGAAGCTTTCTTT. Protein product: CASGLLQDTEAFF.